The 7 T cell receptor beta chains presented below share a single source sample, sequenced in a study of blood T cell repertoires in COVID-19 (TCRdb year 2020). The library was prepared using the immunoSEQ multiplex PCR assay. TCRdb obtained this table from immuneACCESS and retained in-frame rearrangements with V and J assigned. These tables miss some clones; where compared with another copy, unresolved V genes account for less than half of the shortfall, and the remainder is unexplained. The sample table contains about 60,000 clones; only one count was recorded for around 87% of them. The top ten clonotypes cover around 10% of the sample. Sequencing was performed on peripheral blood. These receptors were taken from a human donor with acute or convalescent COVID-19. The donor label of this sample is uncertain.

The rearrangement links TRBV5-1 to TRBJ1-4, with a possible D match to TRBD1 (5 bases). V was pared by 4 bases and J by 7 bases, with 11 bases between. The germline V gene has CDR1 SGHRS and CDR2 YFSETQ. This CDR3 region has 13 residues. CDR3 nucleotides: TGCGCCAGCAGCATTTACGGGGGTGAAAAACTGTTTTTT. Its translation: CASSIYGGEKLFF.

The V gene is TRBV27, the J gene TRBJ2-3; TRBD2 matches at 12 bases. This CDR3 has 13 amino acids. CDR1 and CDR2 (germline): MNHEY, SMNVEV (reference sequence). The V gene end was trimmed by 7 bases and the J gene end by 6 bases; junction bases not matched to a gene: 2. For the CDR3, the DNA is TGTGCCAGCAAGCTAGCGGGGGGGGATACGCAGTATTTT. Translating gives CASKLAGGDTQYF.

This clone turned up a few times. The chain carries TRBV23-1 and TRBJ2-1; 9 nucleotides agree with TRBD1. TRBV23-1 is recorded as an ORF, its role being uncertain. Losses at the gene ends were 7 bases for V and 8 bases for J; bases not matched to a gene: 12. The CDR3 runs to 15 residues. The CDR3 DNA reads TGCGCCAGCACGCTGACCGGGACAGGGAAGGATGAGCAGTTCTTC. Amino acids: CASTLTGTGKDEQFF.

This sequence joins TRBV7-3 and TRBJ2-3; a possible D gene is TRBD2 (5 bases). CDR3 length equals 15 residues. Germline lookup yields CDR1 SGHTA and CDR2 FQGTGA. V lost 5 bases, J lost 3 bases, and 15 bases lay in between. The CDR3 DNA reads TGTGCCAGCAGCCAGCGACTTAGCGTAACAGATACGCAGTATTTT. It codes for CASSQRLSVTDTQYF.

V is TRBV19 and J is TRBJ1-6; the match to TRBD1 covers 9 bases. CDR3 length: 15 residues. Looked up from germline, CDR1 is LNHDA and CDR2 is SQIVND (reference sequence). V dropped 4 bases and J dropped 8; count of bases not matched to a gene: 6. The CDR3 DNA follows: TGTGCCAGTAGTAGGGACAGGGATTTGGATTCACCCCTCCACTTT. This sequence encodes CASSRDRDLDSPLHF.

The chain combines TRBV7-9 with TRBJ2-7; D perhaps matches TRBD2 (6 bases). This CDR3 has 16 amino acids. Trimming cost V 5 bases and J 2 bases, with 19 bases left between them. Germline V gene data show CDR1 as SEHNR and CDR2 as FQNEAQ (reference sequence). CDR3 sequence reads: CASSRLNGSSPYEQYF. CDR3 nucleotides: TGTGCCAGCAGCCGCCTTAACGGGAGCTCTCCCTACGAGCAGTACTTC.

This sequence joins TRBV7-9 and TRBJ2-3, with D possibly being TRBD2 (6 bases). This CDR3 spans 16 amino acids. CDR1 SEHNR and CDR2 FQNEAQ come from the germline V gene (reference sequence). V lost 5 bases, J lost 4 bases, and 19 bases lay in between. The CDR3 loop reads CASSPPGGRGSDTQYF. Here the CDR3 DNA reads TGTGCCAGCAGCCCCCCCGGGGGTAGGGGTTCAGATACGCAGTATTTT.